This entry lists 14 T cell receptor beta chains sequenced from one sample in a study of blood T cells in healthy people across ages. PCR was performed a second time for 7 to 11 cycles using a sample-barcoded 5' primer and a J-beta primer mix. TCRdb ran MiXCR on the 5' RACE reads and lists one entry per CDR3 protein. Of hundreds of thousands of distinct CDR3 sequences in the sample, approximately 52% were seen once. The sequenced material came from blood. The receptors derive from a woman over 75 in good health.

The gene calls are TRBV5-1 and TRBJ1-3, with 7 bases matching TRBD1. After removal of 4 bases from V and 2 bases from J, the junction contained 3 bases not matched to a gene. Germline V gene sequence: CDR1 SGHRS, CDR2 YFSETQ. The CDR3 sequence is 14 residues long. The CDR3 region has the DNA TGCGCCAGCAGCCCGACAGGGACTGGAAACACCATATATTTT. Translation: CASSPTGTGNTIYF.

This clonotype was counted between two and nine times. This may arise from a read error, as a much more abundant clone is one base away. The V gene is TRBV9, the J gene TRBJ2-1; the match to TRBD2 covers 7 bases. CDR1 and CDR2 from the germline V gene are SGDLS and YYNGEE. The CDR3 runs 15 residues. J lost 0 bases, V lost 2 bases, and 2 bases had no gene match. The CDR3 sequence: CASSVGRGSYNEQFF. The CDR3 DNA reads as TGTGCCAGCAGCGTTGGGAGGGGCTCCTACAATGAGCAGTTCTTC.

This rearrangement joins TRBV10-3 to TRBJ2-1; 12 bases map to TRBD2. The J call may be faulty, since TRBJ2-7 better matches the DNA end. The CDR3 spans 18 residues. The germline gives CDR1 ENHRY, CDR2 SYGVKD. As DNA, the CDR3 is TGTGCCATCAGGTTGACTAGCGGGGGATTCCCCTCCTACAATGAGCAGTACTTC. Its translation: CAIRLTSGGFPSYNEQYF.

CDR3 loop: CASSLIGSDYGYTF. CDR3 coding DNA: TGTGCCAGCAGCTTGATAGGGAGTGACTATGGCTACACCTTC. This chain uses TRBV5-6 with TRBJ1-2; D is undetermined. This CDR3 contains 14 residues. V lost 1 base to trimming and J lost 3 bases, with 10 bases between them. Germline lookup yields CDR1 SGHDT and CDR2 YYEEEE.

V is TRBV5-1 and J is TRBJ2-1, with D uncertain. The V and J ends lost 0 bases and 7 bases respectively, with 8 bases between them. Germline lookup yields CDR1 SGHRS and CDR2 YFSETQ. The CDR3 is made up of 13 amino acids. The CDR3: CASSLDPPNEQFF. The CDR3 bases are TGCGCCAGCAGCTTGGACCCGCCGAATGAGCAGTTCTTC. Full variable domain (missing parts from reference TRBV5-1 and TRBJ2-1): KAGVTQTPRYLIKTRGQQVTLSCSPISGHRSVSWYQQTPGQGLQFLFEYFSETQRNKGNFPGRFSGRQFSNSRSEMNVSTLELGDSALYLCASSLDPPNEQFFGPGTRLTVL.

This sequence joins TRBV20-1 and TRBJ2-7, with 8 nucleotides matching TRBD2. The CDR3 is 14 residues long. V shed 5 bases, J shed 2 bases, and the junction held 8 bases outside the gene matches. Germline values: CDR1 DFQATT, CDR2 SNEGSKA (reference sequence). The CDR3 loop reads CSAFRTAGAYEQYF. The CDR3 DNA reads TGCAGTGCTTTCCGTACAGCGGGAGCCTACGAGCAGTACTTC.

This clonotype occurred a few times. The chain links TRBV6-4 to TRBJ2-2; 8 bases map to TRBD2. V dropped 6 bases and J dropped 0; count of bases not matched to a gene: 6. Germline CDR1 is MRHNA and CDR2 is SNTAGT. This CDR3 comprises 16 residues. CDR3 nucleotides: TGTGCCAGCAGCCAGCAGCGGGAGACGAACACCGGGGAGCTGTTTTTT. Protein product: CASSQQRETNTGELFF.

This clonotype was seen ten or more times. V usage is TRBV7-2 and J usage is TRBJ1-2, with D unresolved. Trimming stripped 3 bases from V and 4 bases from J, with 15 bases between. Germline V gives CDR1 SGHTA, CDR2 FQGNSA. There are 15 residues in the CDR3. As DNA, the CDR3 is TGTGCCAGCAGCTTCGTTTCTGTCCTGCCCTATGGCTACACCTTC. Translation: CASSFVSVLPYGYTF.

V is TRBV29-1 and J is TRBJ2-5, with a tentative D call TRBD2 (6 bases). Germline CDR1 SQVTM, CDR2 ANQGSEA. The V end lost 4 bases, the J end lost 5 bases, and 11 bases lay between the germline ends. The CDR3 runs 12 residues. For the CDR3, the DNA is TGCAGCGTTGGACTAGAGGGGGAGACCCAGTACTTC. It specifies CSVGLEGETQYF.

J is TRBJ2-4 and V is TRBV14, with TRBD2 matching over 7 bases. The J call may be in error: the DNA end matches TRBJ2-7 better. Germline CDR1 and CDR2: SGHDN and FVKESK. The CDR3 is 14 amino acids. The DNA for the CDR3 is TGTGCCAGCAGCCAAGGGACTAGTCCTTACGAGCAGTACTTC. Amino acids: CASSQGTSPYEQYF.

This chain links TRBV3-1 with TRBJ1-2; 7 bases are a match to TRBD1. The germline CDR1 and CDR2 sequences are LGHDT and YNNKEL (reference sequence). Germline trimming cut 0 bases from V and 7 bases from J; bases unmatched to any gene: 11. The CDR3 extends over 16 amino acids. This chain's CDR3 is CASSQECGRGESGYTF. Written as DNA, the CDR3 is TGTGCCAGCAGCCAAGAGTGTGGCAGGGGGGAGAGTGGCTACACCTTC.

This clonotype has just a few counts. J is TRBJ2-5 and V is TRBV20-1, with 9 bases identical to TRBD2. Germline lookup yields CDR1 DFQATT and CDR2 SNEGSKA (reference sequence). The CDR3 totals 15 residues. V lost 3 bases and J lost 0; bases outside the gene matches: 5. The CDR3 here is CSARRGGPHQETQYF. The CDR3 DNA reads TGCAGTGCTAGGCGGGGGGGGCCTCACCAAGAGACCCAGTACTTC.

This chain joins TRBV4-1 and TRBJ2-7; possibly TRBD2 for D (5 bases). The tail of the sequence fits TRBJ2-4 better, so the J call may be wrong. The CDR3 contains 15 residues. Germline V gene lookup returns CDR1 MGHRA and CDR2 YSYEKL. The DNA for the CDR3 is TGCGCCAGCAGCCAAGATCGCGGGTCGCGGGACATTCAGTACTTC. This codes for CASSQDRGSRDIQYF.

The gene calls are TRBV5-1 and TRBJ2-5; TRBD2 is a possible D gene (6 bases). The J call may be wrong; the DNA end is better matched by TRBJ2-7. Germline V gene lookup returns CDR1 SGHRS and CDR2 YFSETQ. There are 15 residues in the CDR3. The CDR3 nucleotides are TGCGCCAGCAGCCGACCGGGACTCCCCATCTACGAGCAGTACTTC. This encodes CASSRPGLPIYEQYF.